The sequence of this TCR beta chain was determined in a study of cytomegalovirus exposure and HLA in healthy donors. Study summary: Drawn from HLA-typed donors, around 85 million unique TCRs were held in an early data release.

Study outcomes and limitations: Among TCR sequences, most were rare, though some public TCRs appeared in many donors. Cytomegalovirus-associated TCR beta chains were listed, numbering 150 to 200.

Amplification used 60 Vbeta primers and 13 Jbeta primers. Sequencing was performed with immunoSEQ multiplex PCR; in TCRdb, only in-frame clones are kept and a portion is missing. The sample lists roughly 180,000 clones, 75% to 80% occurring once. A remark on this clone: Antigen: not known.

The CDR3 has 15 residues. V lost 0 bases and J lost 6, with 10 bases in between. Germline V gene sequence: CDR1 SGHDT, CDR2 YYEEEE. This receptor was taken from a middle-aged man in good health and CMV-seropositive. The J gene is TRBJ1-6, the V gene TRBV5-6; tentatively, D is TRBD1 (5 bases). Sequenced input: PBMCs. CDR3 coding DNA: TGTGCCAGCAGCTTGGCGGGACTCTCTAATTCACCCCTCCACTTT. Protein product: CASSLAGLSNSPLHF. Full variable domain (missing parts from reference TRBV5-6 and TRBJ1-6): DAGVTQSPTHLIKTRGQQVTLRCSPKSGHDTVSWYQQALGQGPQFIFQYYEEEERQRGNFPDRFSGHQFPNYSSELNVNALLLGDSALYLCASSLAGLSNSPLHFGNGTRLTVT.